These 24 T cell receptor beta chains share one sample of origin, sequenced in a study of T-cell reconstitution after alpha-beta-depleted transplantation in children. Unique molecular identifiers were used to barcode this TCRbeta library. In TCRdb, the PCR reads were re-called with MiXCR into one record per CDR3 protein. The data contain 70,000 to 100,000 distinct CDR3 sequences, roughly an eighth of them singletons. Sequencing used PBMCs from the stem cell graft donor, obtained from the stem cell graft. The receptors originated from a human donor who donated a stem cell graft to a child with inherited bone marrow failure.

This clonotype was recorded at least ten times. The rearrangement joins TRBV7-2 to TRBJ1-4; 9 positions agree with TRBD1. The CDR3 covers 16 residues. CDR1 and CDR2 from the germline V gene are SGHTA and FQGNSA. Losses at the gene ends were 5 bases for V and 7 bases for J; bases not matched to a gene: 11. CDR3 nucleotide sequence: TGTGCCAGCAGCGACGCAGTGACAGGGGGAGGTGAAAAACTGTTTTTT. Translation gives CASSDAVTGGGEKLFF.

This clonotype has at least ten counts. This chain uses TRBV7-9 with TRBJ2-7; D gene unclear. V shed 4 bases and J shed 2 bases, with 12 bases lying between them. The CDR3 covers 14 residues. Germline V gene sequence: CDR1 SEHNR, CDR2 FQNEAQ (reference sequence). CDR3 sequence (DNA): TGTGCCAGCAGCTCTCCCTTGGAGACCTACGAGCAGTACTTC. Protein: CASSSPLETYEQYF.

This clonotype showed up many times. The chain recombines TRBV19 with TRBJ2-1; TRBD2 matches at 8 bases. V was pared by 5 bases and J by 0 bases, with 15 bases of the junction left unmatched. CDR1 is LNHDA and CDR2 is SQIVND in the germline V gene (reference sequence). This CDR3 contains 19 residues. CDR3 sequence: CASSDSGMSPSSSYNEQFF. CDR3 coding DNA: TGTGCCAGTAGTGATAGCGGGATGTCGCCATCAAGCTCCTACAATGAGCAGTTCTTC.

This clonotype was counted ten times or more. The CDR3 protein is CSVLPTGGEETQYF. CDR3 nucleotides: TGCAGCGTCCTACCGACGGGTGGGGAAGAGACCCAGTACTTC. The V and J genes are TRBV29-1 and TRBJ2-5; D is unclear. This CDR3 has 14 amino acids. V was trimmed by 6 bases and J by 3 bases, leaving 17 bases between them. CDR1 SQVTM and CDR2 ANQGSEA come from the germline V gene.

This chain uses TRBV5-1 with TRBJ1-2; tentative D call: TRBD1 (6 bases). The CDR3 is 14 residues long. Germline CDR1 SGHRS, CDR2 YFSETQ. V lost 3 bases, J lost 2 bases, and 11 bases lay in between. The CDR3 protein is CASSWGAANYGYTF. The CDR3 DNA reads TGCGCCAGCAGCTGGGGGGCCGCGAACTATGGCTACACCTTC.

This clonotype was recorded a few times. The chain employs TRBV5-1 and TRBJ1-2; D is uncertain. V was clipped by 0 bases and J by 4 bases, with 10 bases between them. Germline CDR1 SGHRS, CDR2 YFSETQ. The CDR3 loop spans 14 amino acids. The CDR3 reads CASSLVGTSYGYTF. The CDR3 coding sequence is TGCGCCAGCAGCTTGGTGGGCACCAGCTATGGCTACACCTTC.

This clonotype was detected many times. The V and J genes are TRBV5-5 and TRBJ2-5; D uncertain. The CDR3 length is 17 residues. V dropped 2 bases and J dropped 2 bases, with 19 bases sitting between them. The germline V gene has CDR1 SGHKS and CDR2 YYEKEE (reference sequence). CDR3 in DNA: TGTGCCAGCAGCTTTAGGGTGGTCTCCCGCTCACAAGAGACCCAGTACTTC. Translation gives CASSFRVVSRSQETQYF.

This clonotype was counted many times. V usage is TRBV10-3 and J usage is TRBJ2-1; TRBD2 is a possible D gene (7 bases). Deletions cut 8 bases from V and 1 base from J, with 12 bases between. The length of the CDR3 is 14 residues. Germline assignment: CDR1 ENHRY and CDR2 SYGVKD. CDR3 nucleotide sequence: TGTGCCATCGAGGGGGGGGGATCCTACAATGAGCAGTTCTTC. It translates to CAIEGGGSYNEQFF.

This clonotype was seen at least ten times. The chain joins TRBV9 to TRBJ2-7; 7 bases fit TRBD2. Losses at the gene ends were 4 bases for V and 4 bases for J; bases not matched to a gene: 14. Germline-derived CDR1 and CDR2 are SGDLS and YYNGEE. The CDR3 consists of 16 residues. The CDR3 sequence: CASSHPWGQRGYEQYF. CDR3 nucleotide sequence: TGTGCCAGCAGCCATCCTTGGGGCCAGCGGGGATACGAGCAGTACTTC.

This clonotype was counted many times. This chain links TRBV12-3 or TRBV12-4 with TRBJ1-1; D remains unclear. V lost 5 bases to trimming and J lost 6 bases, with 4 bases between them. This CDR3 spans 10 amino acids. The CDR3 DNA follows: TGTGCCAGCAGTGGGCCTGAAGCTTTCTTT. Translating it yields CASSGPEAFF.

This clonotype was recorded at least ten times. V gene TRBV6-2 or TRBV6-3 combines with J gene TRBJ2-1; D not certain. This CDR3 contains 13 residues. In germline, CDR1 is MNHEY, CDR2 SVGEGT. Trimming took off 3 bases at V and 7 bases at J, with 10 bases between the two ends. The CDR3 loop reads CASSYYGENEQFF. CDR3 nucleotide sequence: TGTGCCAGCAGTTATTACGGTGAGAATGAGCAGTTCTTC.

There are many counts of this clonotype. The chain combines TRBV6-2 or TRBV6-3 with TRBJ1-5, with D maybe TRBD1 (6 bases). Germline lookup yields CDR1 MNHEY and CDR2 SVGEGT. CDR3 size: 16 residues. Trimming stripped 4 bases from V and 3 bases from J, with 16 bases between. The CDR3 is CASSSVRGAVNQPQHF. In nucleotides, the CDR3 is TGTGCCAGCAGTTCTGTGAGGGGGGCCGTCAATCAGCCCCAGCATTTT.

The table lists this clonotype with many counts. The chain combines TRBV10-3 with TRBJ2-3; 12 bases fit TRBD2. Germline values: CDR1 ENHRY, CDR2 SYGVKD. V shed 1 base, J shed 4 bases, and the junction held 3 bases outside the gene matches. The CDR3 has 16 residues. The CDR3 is CAISEFLAGGPDTQYF. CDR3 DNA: TGTGCCATCAGTGAGTTTCTAGCGGGAGGGCCAGATACGCAGTATTTT.

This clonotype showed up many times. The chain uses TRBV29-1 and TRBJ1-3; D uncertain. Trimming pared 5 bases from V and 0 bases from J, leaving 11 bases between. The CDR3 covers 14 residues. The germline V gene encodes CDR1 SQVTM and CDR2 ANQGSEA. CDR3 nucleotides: TGCAGCGTTTCCAAGGGCCCCTCTGGAAACACCATATATTTT. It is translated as CSVSKGPSGNTIYF.

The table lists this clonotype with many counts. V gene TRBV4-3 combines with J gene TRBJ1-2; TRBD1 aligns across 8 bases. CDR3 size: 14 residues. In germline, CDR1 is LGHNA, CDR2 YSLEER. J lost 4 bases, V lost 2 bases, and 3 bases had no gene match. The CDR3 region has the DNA TGCGCCAGCAGCCAATTCAGGGGGCCCTATGGCTACACCTTC. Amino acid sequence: CASSQFRGPYGYTF.

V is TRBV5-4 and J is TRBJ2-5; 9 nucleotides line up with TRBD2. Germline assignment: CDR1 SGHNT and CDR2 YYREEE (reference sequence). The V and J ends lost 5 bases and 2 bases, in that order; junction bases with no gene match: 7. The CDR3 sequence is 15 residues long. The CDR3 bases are TGTGCCAGCAGTAAACGACTAGCGGCGCAAGAGACCCAGTACTTC. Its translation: CASSKRLAAQETQYF.

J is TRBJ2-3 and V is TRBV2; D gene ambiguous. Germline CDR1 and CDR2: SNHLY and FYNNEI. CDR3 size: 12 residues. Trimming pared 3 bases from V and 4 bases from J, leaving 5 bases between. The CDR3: CASSEVADTQYF. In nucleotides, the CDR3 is TGTGCCAGCAGTGAGGTGGCAGATACGCAGTATTTT.

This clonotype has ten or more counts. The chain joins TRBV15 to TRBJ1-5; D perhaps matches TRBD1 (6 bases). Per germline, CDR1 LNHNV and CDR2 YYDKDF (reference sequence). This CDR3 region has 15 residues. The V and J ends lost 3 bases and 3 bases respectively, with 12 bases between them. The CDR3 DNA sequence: TGTGCCACCAGCAGCAGCGCAGGGGCCAATCAGCCCCAGCATTTT. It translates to CATSSSAGANQPQHF.

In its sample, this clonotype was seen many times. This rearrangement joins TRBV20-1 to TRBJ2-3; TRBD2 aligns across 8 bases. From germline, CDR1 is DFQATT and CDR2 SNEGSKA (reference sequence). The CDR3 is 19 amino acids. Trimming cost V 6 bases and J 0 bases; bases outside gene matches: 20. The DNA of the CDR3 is TGCAGTGCCCGGGCCGCTAGCGGGTTTGATGGGGCTAGCACAGATACGCAGTATTTT. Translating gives CSARAASGFDGASTDTQYF.

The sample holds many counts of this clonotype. The CDR3 loop is CASSPNRGTETQYF. The CDR3 nucleotides are TGTGCCAGCAGTCCAAACAGGGGAACGGAGACCCAGTACTTC. The V gene is TRBV7-2, the J gene TRBJ2-5, with TRBD1 matching over 7 bases. CDR1 SGHTA and CDR2 FQGNSA come from the germline V gene. V shed 6 bases, J shed 5 bases, and the junction held 9 bases outside the gene matches. This CDR3 comprises 14 residues.

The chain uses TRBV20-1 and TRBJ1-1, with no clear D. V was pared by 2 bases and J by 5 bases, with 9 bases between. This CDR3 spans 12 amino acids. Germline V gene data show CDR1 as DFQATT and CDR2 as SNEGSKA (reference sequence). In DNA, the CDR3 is TGCAGTGCTAGAATCCAGCCAACTGAAGCTTTCTTT. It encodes CSARIQPTEAFF.

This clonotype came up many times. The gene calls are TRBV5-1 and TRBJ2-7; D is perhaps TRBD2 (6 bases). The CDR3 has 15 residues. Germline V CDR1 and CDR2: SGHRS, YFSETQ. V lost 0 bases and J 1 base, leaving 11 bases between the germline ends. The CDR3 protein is CASSLGGAPSYEQYF. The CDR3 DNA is TGCGCCAGCAGCTTGGGCGGGGCACCTTCCTACGAGCAGTACTTC. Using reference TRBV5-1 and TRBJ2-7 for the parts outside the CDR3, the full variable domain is KAGVTQTPRYLIKTRGQQVTLSCSPISGHRSVSWYQQTPGQGLQFLFEYFSETQRNKGNFPGRFSGRQFSNSRSEMNVSTLELGDSALYLCASSLGGAPSYEQYFGPGTRLTVT.

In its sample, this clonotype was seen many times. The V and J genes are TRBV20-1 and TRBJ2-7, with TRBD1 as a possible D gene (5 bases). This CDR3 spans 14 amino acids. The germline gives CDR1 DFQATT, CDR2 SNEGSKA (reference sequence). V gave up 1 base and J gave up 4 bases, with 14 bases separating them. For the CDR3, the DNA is TGCAGTGCTAGAGCTGGGGCAGATGAATACGAGCAGTACTTC. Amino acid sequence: CSARAGADEYEQYF.

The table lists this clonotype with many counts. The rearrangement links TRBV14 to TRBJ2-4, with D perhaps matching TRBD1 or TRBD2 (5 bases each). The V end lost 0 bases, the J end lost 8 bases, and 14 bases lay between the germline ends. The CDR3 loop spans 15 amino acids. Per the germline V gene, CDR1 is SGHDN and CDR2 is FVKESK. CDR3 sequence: CASSQDRAMGDIQYF. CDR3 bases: TGTGCCAGCAGCCAAGACAGGGCTATGGGGGACATTCAGTACTTC.